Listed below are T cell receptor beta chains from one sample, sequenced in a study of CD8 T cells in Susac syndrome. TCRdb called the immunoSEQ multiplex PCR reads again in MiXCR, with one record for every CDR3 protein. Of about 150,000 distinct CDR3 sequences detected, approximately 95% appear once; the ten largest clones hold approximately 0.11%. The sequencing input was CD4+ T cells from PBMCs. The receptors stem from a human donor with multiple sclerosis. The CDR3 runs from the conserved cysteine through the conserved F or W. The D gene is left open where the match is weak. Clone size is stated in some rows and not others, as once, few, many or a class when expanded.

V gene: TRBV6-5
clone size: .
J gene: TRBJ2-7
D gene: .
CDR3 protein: CASSRPGRLYEQYF
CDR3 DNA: TGTGCCAGCAGTCGACCGGGACGGCTATACGAGCAGTACTTC

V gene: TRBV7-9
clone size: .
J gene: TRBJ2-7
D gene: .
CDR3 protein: CASSSTWGGYEQYF
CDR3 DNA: TGTGCCAGCAGCTCTACATGGGGTGGCTACGAGCAGTACTTC

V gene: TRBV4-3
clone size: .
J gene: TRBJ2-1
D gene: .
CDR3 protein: CASSQVAHNEQFF
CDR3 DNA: TGCGCCAGCAGCCAAGTTGCCCACAATGAGCAGTTCTTC

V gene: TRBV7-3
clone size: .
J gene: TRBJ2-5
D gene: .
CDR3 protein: CASSPGRQETQYF
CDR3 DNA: TGTGCCAGCAGCCCGGGCCGGCAAGAGACCCAGTACTTC

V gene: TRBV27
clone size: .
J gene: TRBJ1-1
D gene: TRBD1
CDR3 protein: CASSLSAQGRTEAFF
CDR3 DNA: TGTGCCAGCAGTTTATCGGCACAGGGGAGGACTGAAGCTTTCTTT

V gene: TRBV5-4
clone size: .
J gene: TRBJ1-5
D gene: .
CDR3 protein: CASSFGPDLGPQHF
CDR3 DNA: TGTGCCAGCAGCTTCGGGCCCGACCTCGGGCCCCAGCATTTT

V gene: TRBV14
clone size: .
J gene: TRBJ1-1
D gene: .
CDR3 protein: CASSLTWGVSTEAFF
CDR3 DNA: TGTGCCAGCAGCCTTACATGGGGGGTAAGCACTGAAGCTTTCTTT

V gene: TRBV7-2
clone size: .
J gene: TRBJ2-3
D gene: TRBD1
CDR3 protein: CASSLGDRVTDTQYF
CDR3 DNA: TGTGCCAGCAGCTTAGGGGACAGGGTAACAGATACGCAGTATTTT

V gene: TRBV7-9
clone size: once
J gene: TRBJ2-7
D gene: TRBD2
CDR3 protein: CASSFRAGASYEQYF
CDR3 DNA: TGTGCCAGCAGCTTCCGCGCGGGAGCCTCCTACGAGCAGTACTTC

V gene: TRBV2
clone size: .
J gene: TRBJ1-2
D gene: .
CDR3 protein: CASSGQADGYTF
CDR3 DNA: TGTGCCAGCAGTGGTCAGGCGGACGGCTACACCTTC

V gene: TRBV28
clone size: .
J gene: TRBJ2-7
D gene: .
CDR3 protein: CASSLRQGAYEQYF
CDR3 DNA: TGTGCCAGCAGTTTAAGGCAGGGCGCCTACGAGCAGTACTTC

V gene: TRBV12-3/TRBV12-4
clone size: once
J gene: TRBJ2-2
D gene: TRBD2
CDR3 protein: CASSLTAGGPTGELFF
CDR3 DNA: TGTGCCAGCAGTTTGACAGCGGGGGGGCCCACCGGGGAGCTGTTTTTT